These T cell receptor beta chains were read from a single sample in a study of cytomegalovirus exposure and HLA in healthy donors. Assay used: immunoSEQ multiplex PCR; TCRdb lists only in-frame clones, some missing. The repertoire consists of hundreds of thousands of clones, with more than 80% occurring once and the leading ten covering 2.9%. The sample taken for sequencing was PBMCs. Source of these receptors: a man aged 30 to 45 in good health and CMV-seronegative. CDR3s include the opening cysteine and the closing phenylalanine or tryptophan. Fields, in order: V gene, CDR3 length, clone size, D gene, J gene, CDR3 DNA, CDR3 protein. A D gene is named only where the DNA matches it firmly. Size is stated for part of the rows, as once, few or many counts, or as a class when the clone is expanded.

TRBV27	13	.	.	TRBJ1-1	TGTGCCAGCAGTTTATCTCCGGACACTGAAGCTTTCTTT	CASSLSPDTEAFF
TRBV4-1	15	.	TRBD1	TRBJ2-7	TGCGCCAGCAGCCAAGTCCGGGACAGGGGACACGAGCAGTACTTC	CASSQVRDRGHEQYF
TRBV27	16	.	.	TRBJ1-6	TGTGCCAGCAGGCCGCTTAGGCAGGTGTTTAATTCACCCCTCCACTTT	CASRPLRQVFNSPLHF
TRBV19	15	.	.	TRBJ2-3	TGTGCCAGTGCTACGGACAGCTTTCGCACAGATACGCAGTATTTT	CASATDSFRTDTQYF
TRBV5-4	16	.	TRBD1	TRBJ2-7	TGTGCCAGCAGCCTCGGACAGGGGGCAGGCTCCTACGAGCAGTACTTC	CASSLGQGAGSYEQYF
TRBV18	16	.	TRBD1	TRBJ1-3	TGTGCCAGCTCACCTGGGACAGGGATGCCTGGAAACACCATATATTTT	CASSPGTGMPGNTIYF
TRBV9	14	.	TRBD1	TRBJ2-1	TGTGCCAGTGGGGGACAGGCCCCCTACAATGAGCAGTTCTTC	CASGGQAPYNEQFF
TRBV13	14	.	TRBD2	TRBJ2-5	TGTGCCAGCAGCTCCCGGGGGGGAGGAGAGACCCAGTACTTC	CASSSRGGGETQYF
TRBV7-3	13	.	.	TRBJ2-3	TGTGCCAGCAGCTTAACAGCGTCTGATACGCAGTATTTT	CASSLTASDTQYF
TRBV7-2	15	.	TRBD2	TRBJ2-2	TGTGCCAGCAGCTCTACCGGGACTAGCACCGGGGAGCTGTTTTTT	CASSSTGTSTGELFF
TRBV6-1	15	.	.	TRBJ2-7	TGTGCCAGCAGACTCGGGGAGGCTCAATCCCACGAGCAGTACTTC	CASRLGEAQSHEQYF
TRBV27	14	.	.	TRBJ1-5	TGTGCCAGCAGTTTGATCAGGGGCGATCAGCCCCAGCATTTT	CASSLIRGDQPQHF
TRBV5-4	19	many	TRBD2	TRBJ2-5	TGTGCCAGCAGACTCGGGACTAGCGGGGGAGAGGGGGTCCAAGAGACCCAGTACTTC	CASRLGTSGGEGVQETQYF
TRBV5-4	15	.	.	TRBJ2-3	TGTGCCAGCAGCTTGTCTCGGGGTACGGCAGATACGCAGTATTTT	CASSLSRGTADTQYF
TRBV5-4	15	.	TRBD2	TRBJ2-3	TGTGCCAGCAGCTTCAGGCCGGGGAGGGAAGATACGCAGTATTTT	CASSFRPGREDTQYF
TRBV7-9	16	.	TRBD1	TRBJ1-5	TGTGCCAGCAGCTTAGGGGGGACAGGTAGCAATCAGCCCCAGCATTTT	CASSLGGTGSNQPQHF
TRBV10-3	13	.	.	TRBJ1-5	TGTGCCATCAGTGACAGGGCTGATCAGCCCCAGCATTTT	CAISDRADQPQHF
TRBV15	12	.	TRBD2	TRBJ2-7	TGTGCCACCGGCGGGGGGGCCTCCGAGCAGTACTTC	CATGGGASEQYF
TRBV6-1	14	.	TRBD1	TRBJ2-7	TGTGCCAGCAGTGAACTCGGACAGGGCTACGAGCAGTACTTC	CASSELGQGYEQYF
TRBV29-1	10	.	.	TRBJ1-2	TGCAGCGCGAGAGGGAATGGCTACACCTTC	CSARGNGYTF
TRBV4-2	14	.	.	TRBJ1-2	TGTGCCAGCAGCCAAGATTTCGTCAGCTATGGCTACACCTTC	CASSQDFVSYGYTF
TRBV5-4	14	.	TRBD2	TRBJ2-1	TGTGCCAGCAGTCGGGACGGGACTAACAATGAGCAGTTCTTC	CASSRDGTNNEQFF
TRBV28	16	.	TRBD1	TRBJ1-1	TGTGCCAGCAAACCCACCGTAACAGGGGTGAACACTGAAGCTTTCTTT	CASKPTVTGVNTEAFF
TRBV7-9	13	.	.	TRBJ1-1	TGTGCCAGCAGCTTAGGGGGGGGCACTGAAGCTTTCTTT	CASSLGGGTEAFF
TRBV28	16	.	.	TRBJ1-2	TGTGCCAGCAGTTTATGGACAGGCAGCTCGAGAGGAGGCTACACCTTC	CASSLWTGSSRGGYTF
TRBV29-1	15	.	.	TRBJ2-3	TGCAGCGTCCCAAGGGGGGGAGCTAGCACAGATACGCAGTATTTT	CSVPRGGASTDTQYF
TRBV7-6	14	.	TRBD2	TRBJ2-5	TGTGCCAGCAGCTTACCGGGGGGCCAAGAGACCCAGTACTTC	CASSLPGGQETQYF
TRBV27	14	.	TRBD2	TRBJ2-3	TGTGCCAGCAGTTTATGGGGGGGGACAGATACGCAGTATTTT	CASSLWGGTDTQYF
TRBV7-9	14	.	.	TRBJ1-3	TGTGCCAGCAGCCGGACAGCCTCTGGAAACACCATATATTTT	CASSRTASGNTIYF
TRBV5-1	15	.	TRBD2	TRBJ2-3	TGCGCCAGCAGCTTGAGGGGGACTAGAGACGATACGCAGTATTTT	CASSLRGTRDDTQYF
TRBV15	13	.	TRBD1	TRBJ1-5	TGTGCCACCTCCGGACAGGTGAATCAGCCCCAGCATTTT	CATSGQVNQPQHF
TRBV6-6	15	.	TRBD2	TRBJ2-4	TGTGCCAGCAGTTCCACTAGCGGGGGGAAAAACATTCAGTACTTC	CASSSTSGGKNIQYF
TRBV19	16	.	TRBD1	TRBJ1-5	TGTGCCAGTAGGACGGGACAGGGGGCCCCCAATCAGCCCCAGCATTTT	CASRTGQGAPNQPQHF
TRBV7-8	13	.	TRBD1	TRBJ2-7	TGTGCCAGCAGCTTTAGACAGGGCAACGAGCAGTACTTC	CASSFRQGNEQYF
TRBV27	15	once	.	TRBJ2-1	TGTGCCAGCAGTGTTTCCGGGACATCCTACAATGAGCAGTTCTTC	CASSVSGTSYNEQFF
TRBV10-2	15	.	TRBD2	TRBJ2-5	TGCGCCAGCAGGGGACTAGCGGGGGTCGGGGAGACCCAGTACTTC	CASRGLAGVGETQYF
TRBV5-1	14	.	.	TRBJ2-3	TGCGCCAGCAGCTTCAGGGGGGCCAAGGATACGCAGTATTTT	CASSFRGAKDTQYF
TRBV6-6	11	.	.	TRBJ2-2	TGTGCCAGCAGCCTCCCCGGGGAGCTGTTTTTT	CASSLPGELFF
TRBV9	15	few	TRBD2	TRBJ2-5	TGTGCCAGCAGCGCCGGACTAGCCGAGTACGGAGCCCAGTACTTC	CASSAGLAEYGAQYF
TRBV19	16	few	.	TRBJ2-1	TGTGCCAGTAGTATCCACGTCCAAGGCAGGGGTGTCGAGCAGTTCTTC	CASSIHVQGRGVEQFF
TRBV7-8	14	.	.	TRBJ1-1	TGTGCCAGCAGCGCGGCCCCGGGGAACACTGAAGCTTTCTTT	CASSAAPGNTEAFF
TRBV7-9	16	.	TRBD1	TRBJ1-3	TGTGCCAGCAGCTTAGGCGGGACAGTAAAAGGAAACACCATATATTTT	CASSLGGTVKGNTIYF
TRBV7-2	15	.	.	TRBJ1-4	TGTGCCAGCAGCCCGAGGACAGCCTCCAATGAAAAACTGTTTTTT	CASSPRTASNEKLFF
TRBV28	11	.	TRBD1	TRBJ2-2	TGTGCCAGCAGTCCGGGACAGGTCCAGTTTTTT	CASSPGQVQFF